Given below is one T cell receptor beta chain in context. The source of the sample is a study of cytomegalovirus exposure and HLA in healthy donors. The germline V gene encodes CDR1 SGHDT and CDR2 YYEEEE. The CDR3 runs to 14 residues. Trimming took off 2 bases at V and 0 bases at J, with 8 bases between the two ends. PCR employed 60 Vbeta and 13 Jbeta primers. Some clones are missing from TCRdb's copy, which holds only in-frame ones; the method was immunoSEQ multiplex PCR. Recorded for this sample: tens of thousands of clones. The clonotype originates from a woman in her sixties or seventies in good health and CMV-seropositive. The sample consisted of PBMCs. The chain is built from TRBV5-6 and TRBJ1-2; D is possibly TRBD1 (6 bases). The CDR3: CASSFRTANYGYTF. CDR3 bases: TGTGCCAGCAGCTTCCGGACAGCTAACTATGGCTACACCTTC.